This T cell receptor beta chain was observed in a study of cytomegalovirus exposure and HLA in healthy donors. Germline V gene sequence: CDR1 KGHSH, CDR2 LQKENI. The ends were cut back, 5 bases at V and 2 bases at J, with 19 bases in the middle. The CDR3 is 16 residues long. In the PCR, 60 Vbeta and 13 Jbeta primers were used. Assay: immunoSEQ multiplex PCR; the TCRdb copy retains only in-frame clones and omits some. The listing records around 100,000 clones. General study results and limits: CMV serostatus stood as the only immune exposure information on hand. Common viral pathogens seemed, in a later analysis, to connect with several of the most significant clusters.

On this clone: No antigen is known for it.

Sequencing was carried out using PBMCs. The TCR comes from a man younger than 45 in good health and CMV-seronegative. V and J are TRBV18 and TRBJ2-7; possible D gene TRBD2, 5 bases. The CDR3 loop reads CASSAQIRTGTYEQYF. The CDR3 nucleotides are TGTGCCAGCTCAGCTCAAATCCGGACGGGGACCTACGAGCAGTACTTC.